The 13 T cell receptor beta chains in this list originate from one sample, sequenced in a study of shared clonotypes between healthy human individuals. CD45RO-negative, CCR7-selected cells formed the naive CD8 fraction, which excluded terminally differentiated effector memory CD45RA+ cells. Assay used: immunoSEQ multiplex PCR; TCRdb lists only in-frame clones, some missing. The top ten clones hold about 1.5% of a sample with around 2.1 million clones, 85% to 95% of them seen once. The sample consisted of naive CD8+ T cells from PBMCs. The receptors stem from a young man in good health. Some clones in this sample may be carry-over from other donors' samples.

CDR3 region: CASSLVLVVNEQFF. The CDR3 DNA follows: TGTGCCAGCAGCTTAGTCTTGGTGGTGAATGAGCAGTTCTTC. The chain uses TRBV7-9 and TRBJ2-1; unclear D gene. The V end was cut by 1 base, the J end by 7 bases, with 11 bases between. The germline CDR1 and CDR2 sequences are SEHNR and FQNEAQ (reference sequence). The CDR3 is made up of 14 amino acids.

The genes are TRBV29-1 and TRBJ2-1; D is unresolved. Germline lookup yields CDR1 SQVTM and CDR2 ANQGSEA. V was shortened by 3 bases and J by 2 bases, with 8 bases between the two germline ends. CDR3 length: 13 amino acids. The CDR3 is CSVEVATYNEQFF. The DNA for the CDR3 is TGCAGCGTTGAGGTTGCCACCTACAATGAGCAGTTCTTC.

Concerning this clone itself: This sample also contains other DNA sequences that code for the same CDR3. The chain joins TRBV6-1 to TRBJ2-7, with 13 bases that match TRBD2. V was pared by 1 base and J by 4 bases, with 1 base of the junction left unmatched. There are 15 residues in the CDR3. Germline V gene sequence: CDR1 MNHNS, CDR2 SASEGT. The CDR3 DNA reads as TGTGCCAGCAGTGAAGGACTAGCGGGAGGTTACGAGCAGTACTTC. This translates into CASSEGLAGGYEQYF.

This clone has a single count. The chain combines TRBV7-8 with TRBJ1-1; 9 bases agree with TRBD1. V lost 5 bases and J lost 7; bases outside the gene matches: 11. Germline V gene data show CDR1 as SGHVS and CDR2 as FQNEAQ. The CDR3 is made up of 15 amino acids. The DNA for the CDR3 is TGTGCCAGCAGCGATCCCCGGGACAGGGCCTTTGAAGCTTTCTTT. This translates into CASSDPRDRAFEAFF.

The chain couples TRBV14 to TRBJ1-2; TRBD1 aligns across 9 bases. This CDR3 has 15 amino acids. The V gene end was trimmed by 9 bases and the J gene end by 4 bases; junction bases not matched to a gene: 12. From germline, CDR1 is SGHDN and CDR2 FVKESK. The DNA of the CDR3 is TGTGCCAGTACTTCGAACGAACAGGGGGCCTATGGCTACACCTTC. Translated, it gives CASTSNEQGAYGYTF. Supplemented by reference TRBV14 and TRBJ1-2, the full variable domain reads EAGVTQFPSHSVIEKGQTVTLRCDPISGHDNLYWYRRVMGKEIKFLLHFVKESKQDESGMPNNRFLAERTGGTYSTLKVQPAELEDSGVYFCASTSNEQGAYGYTFGSGTRLTVV.

The V call is TRBV6-6, the J call TRBJ2-1; D remains ambiguous. The length of the CDR3 is 16 residues. V lost 2 bases and J 0 bases, leaving 11 bases between the germline ends. Germline V CDR1 and CDR2: MNHNY, SVGAGI (reference sequence). This chain's CDR3 is CASSYVGTPSYNEQFF. In nucleotides, the CDR3 is TGTGCCAGCAGTTACGTCGGCACCCCCTCCTACAATGAGCAGTTCTTC.

Regarding this clone: Within the sample, other DNA sequences also encode this same CDR3. The chain recombines TRBV28 with TRBJ2-7; the D call may be TRBD1 or TRBD2 (5 bases each). CDR1 and CDR2 from the germline V gene are MDHEN and SYDVKM. V shed 7 bases and J shed 4 bases, with 11 bases lying between them. The CDR3 is made up of 12 amino acids. The CDR3 DNA reads TGTGCCAGCAATAGAGGGGTTTACGAGCAGTACTTC. This codes for CASNRGVYEQYF.

The chain employs TRBV6-5 and TRBJ1-1, with TRBD1 as a possible D gene (5 bases). This CDR3 comprises 13 residues. Trimming shortened V by 6 bases and J by 1 base, and 9 bases separated the two germline ends. CDR1 MNHEY and CDR2 SVGAGI come from the germline V gene. The DNA for the CDR3 is TGTGCCAGCAGACAGACAGAGAACACTGAAGCTTTCTTT. Protein sequence: CASRQTENTEAFF.

This rearrangement joins TRBV13 to TRBJ2-7; TRBD2 matches at 12 bases. The CDR3 is 15 amino acids. Trimming took 5 bases from V and 3 from J; bases not matched to a gene: 5. Germline V gene data show CDR1 as PRHDT and CDR2 as FYEKMQ (reference sequence). The CDR3 region is CASSGPGLAGYEQYF. Here the CDR3 DNA reads TGTGCCAGCAGCGGTCCGGGACTAGCGGGCTACGAGCAGTACTTC.

This rearrangement joins TRBV27 to TRBJ2-1, with 9 bases lining up with TRBD2. The CDR3 consists of 14 residues. J gave up 4 bases and V 5 bases, and 3 bases lay outside the gene matches. Per the germline V gene, CDR1 is MNHEY and CDR2 is SMNVEV (reference sequence). CDR3 in amino acids: CASSQSGGYNEQFF. The CDR3 DNA is TGTGCCAGCAGTCAGAGCGGGGGGTACAATGAGCAGTTCTTC.

The J gene is TRBJ2-7, the V gene TRBV28, with TRBD2 as a possible D gene (6 bases). This CDR3 has 13 amino acids. The germline V gene encodes CDR1 MDHEN and CDR2 SYDVKM. Between the trimmed V and J ends, which lost 6 bases and 0 bases, there was a span of 9 bases. This chain's CDR3 is CASRRLDSYEQYF. In DNA, the CDR3 is TGTGCCAGCAGACGACTAGACTCCTACGAGCAGTACTTC.

The chain has TRBV7-4 and TRBJ2-3, with D unresolved. V lost 1 base, J lost 6 bases, and 20 bases lay in between. The CDR3 has 17 amino acids. The germline V gene has CDR1 SGHVT and CDR2 SQSDAQ. Here the CDR3 DNA reads TGTGCCAGCAGCTTAGTTTGGGTCTCACGATTTTTGGATACGCAGTATTTT. Its protein product is CASSLVWVSRFLDTQYF.

V usage is TRBV11-2 and J usage is TRBJ2-2; the match to TRBD2 covers 14 bases. Germline CDR1 SGHAT, CDR2 FQNNGV. V gave up 5 bases and J gave up 7 bases; unmatched junction bases: 12. The CDR3 is 18 amino acids. CDR3 amino acids: CASSPWTSGRRQGGELFF. The DNA of the CDR3 is TGTGCCAGCAGCCCTTGGACTAGCGGGAGGAGGCAGGGCGGGGAGCTGTTTTTT.